Listed here is a single TCR beta chain. This clone occurred a few times. What antigen it recognizes has not been identified. No much larger clonotype is one base removed from it; base qualities were not supplied. Receptors were amplified or captured by the immunoSEQ multiplex PCR assay. A mixture of 60 forward primers for TCR Vbeta segments and 13 reverse primers for TCR Jbeta segments was used in the multiplex PCR. The CDR3 region of rearranged TCR beta genes was amplified from genomic DNA with a multiplex PCR assay. The Illumina HiSeq System was used to sequence the amplified TCR beta libraries as 87-base-pair reads. For the original study's pipeline: Across the roughly 600 repertoires, a later analysis counted roughly 84 million unique TCR beta chains, around 10 million of which were shared by at least two donors. Raw reads were error-corrected and collapsed into unique sequences with a nearest-neighbor algorithm that merged closely related sequences to remove PCR and sequencing errors. V, D and J gene segments were assigned by aligning CDR3 sequences to IMGT reference sequences. For a sequence to be retained, a match of at least six nucleotides was required to both a V gene segment and a J gene segment. A rearrangement counted as productive if the CDR3 had no stop codons and remained in frame with V and J, and every other rearrangement counted as non-productive. CDR3 was defined by IMGT convention, running from the second conserved V-encoded cysteine to the conserved J-encoded phenylalanine. Sequences without an unambiguous match to a single V gene segment were excluded from the earlier analysis of approximately 600 of the donors. An earlier analysis of over 450 of the donors classified V segments as functional when productive rearrangements were above 56.7% and as segregating when the standard deviation between donors was above 5%. A statistical classification framework was built for diagnosing cytomegalovirus status from the catalog of TCR beta chain sequences. V and J gene assignment, in a later analysis, came from comparing TCR nucleotide sequences with IMGT/GENE-DB human TR gene sequences. A later analysis assigned CDR3 sequences and most-parsimonious VDJ recombination scenarios with the TCRdist pipeline. In a later analysis, each TCR beta chain was defined by its CDR3 amino acid sequence together with its V-gene family, and reads without a unique V-gene family were excluded. A later analysis removed several hundred highly shared, low-generation-probability nucleotide sequences to deal with suspected cross-contamination and a sequencing artifact. In a later analysis, a clonal expansion index was calculated for each public chain from normalized within-repertoire ranks of inferred template counts. In a later analysis, generation probabilities were computed with a VDJ recombination model fitted to out-of-frame rearrangements, and the resulting probabilities were checked against IGoR. In a later analysis, TCR-TCR, TCR-HLA and TCR-CMV co-occurrence was scored with hypergeometric tests, and a repertoire-size bias correction was applied to TCR pairs. False discovery rates were estimated in a later analysis by permuting HLA or CMV assignments 20 times. In a later analysis, co-occurring TCRs were grouped using DBSCAN, with TCRdist sequence similarity added in when clustering inside HLA-allele-positive subsets. Repertoires with fewer than 30,000 or more than 120,000 public chains, plus five repertoires with anomalous nucleotide sharing, were excluded from co-occurrence clustering. TCRdb took this table from immuneACCESS and kept in-frame rearrangements with V and J called. Such tables lack part of the clones; where checked against another copy, unresolved V genes explain under half of the gap, and the rest is unexplained. V and J calls and clone size are given by that table; D and trimming were obtained from the DNA. This sample comprises approximately 100,000 clones, roughly 70% of them detected only once. The top ten constitute approximately 2.6% of the sample.

The data belong to a study of cytomegalovirus exposure and HLA in healthy donors (TCRdb year 2017). Concerning the study at large: An earlier analysis of some 500 of the donors reported more than 250 Gb of sequence data and 100 million to 140 million unique TCR beta sequences from some 180 million T cells. The number of typed donors differed by locus: about 620-630 for A, B, C, DRB1 and DQB1; approximately 520 for DQA1; approximately 600 for DPA1; and 400 to 480 for DPB1. Alongside the repertoire data, information on donor age, sex, ethnicity and CMV serostatus was compiled. To decide whether each TCR beta V gene segment behaved as functional or pseudogenic, an earlier analysis of over 500 of the donors relied on high-throughput TCR beta sequencing. A few DR-DQ haplotypes were treated as single units for association and clustering because of strong linkage in the cohort. HLA typing included class I and class II loci at four-digit resolution. Across approximately 400 genotyped donors of the cohort, an average of roughly 230,000 unique TCR beta nucleotide sequences per donor were sequenced, and about a sixth of those sequences were non-productive. Every discovery cohort repertoire had been produced on one sequencing platform. In a later genetic analysis, genome-wide SNP genotypes for about three fifths of the roughly 670 donors were used, and that subset was treated as a discovery cohort. To predict cytomegalovirus infection status, the study combined high-throughput TCR immunosequencing, statistical association of individual TCRs with disease status, and machine learning. Besides the first cohort of approximately 710 subjects, a separate validation cohort made up of over 100 different subjects was used. Using immunosequencing, the study profiled T cell repertoires from 640 or so subjects and related those repertoires to cytomegalovirus serostatus. The study aimed to test whether signatures of past pathogen exposure could be identified by cataloging public T cell receptors. An early release that covered several hundred HLA-typed donors contained approximately 320 gigabases of sequencing data and about 84 million unique TCR sequences. In the later analysis, no new phenotypic data were used to find candidate immune exposures; instead, reliance was placed on TCR beta sequences and their occurrence across donors. A later analysis re-examined previously published TCR beta repertoires from more than 550 donors and added high-resolution HLA genotyping to investigate patterns of TCR occurrence. The genetic ancestry cluster associated with self-reported Caucasian donors included 81% of the 398 genotyped donors. Broad study findings and their caveats: When HLA alleles, especially DR and DQ, strongly co-occurred, TCR associations were difficult to assign to individual alleles. Cytomegalovirus status was reported to be diagnosed by the classifier with high specificity and sensitivity in both the original and validation cohorts. Because counts were too low, some 17 rarely observed V segments, including chromosome 9 orphons, were left out of the earlier analysis of approximately 580 of the donors. A further reported finding was that TCR beta sequences accurately predicted the HLA-A and HLA-B alleles for most subjects in the first cohort. Three of the identified cytomegalovirus-associated TCR beta chains were confirmed in vitro to be specific for cytomegalovirus antigens. Only TCR beta chains were sequenced in this cohort, and the absence of alpha or paired-chain data limited detectable features. Broadly in line with IMGT annotations, most TCR beta V segments showed up in productive rearrangements about 87% or about 30% of the time in an earlier analysis of some 590 of the donors. Some IMGT-functional V segments, including TRBV6-2 and TRBV6-3, could not be told apart with the 87-base-pair reads, so those segments were excluded. Compared with the approximately 720-donor mean, donors in an Asian-associated ancestry cluster had fewer N-insertions in productive TCRs, according to a later genetic analysis. Presence/absence analyses assumed roughly uniform sequencing depth across donors, an assumption that may not hold. Compared with equally common non-associated chains, HLA-associated TCR beta chains in a later analysis were more clonally expanded and had lower generation probabilities. According to a later analysis, TCR association rates differed among HLA loci, with DRB1 alleles showing the most associated TCRs and HLA-C alleles showing the fewest. According to a later analysis, parvovirus B19, influenza, CMV and Epstein-Barr virus appeared linked to several top co-occurrence clusters. Correlated functional status among segregating V segments might reflect linkage disequilibrium, but an unknown experimental factor could not be ruled out. A cluster of highly shared sequence variants was judged likely to represent a technical artifact of the sequencing pipeline. The study gave a list of more than 150 TCR beta chains associated with cytomegalovirus. An association between a missense DCLRE1C variant and V-gene and J-gene trimming of TCR beta chains was found in a later genetic analysis and replicated in an independent cohort. A later analysis associated 15,000 to 20,000 TCR beta sequences with specific HLA alleles at a false discovery rate of 0.05. The authors suggested that the approach could potentially be generalized to other disease states and immunological phenotypes. Because HLA typing was missing for some donors at each locus, association tests included only the typed subset. Most TCR sequences were seen in very few donors, while some public TCRs were found in many individuals. The only immune exposure information available for the cohort was CMV serostatus. A later analysis found that most CMV-associated TCR beta chains appeared HLA-restricted, with HLA associations seemingly driven largely by CMV exposure.

V sheds 5 bases and J sheds 5 bases, leaving 19 bases between their ends. The germline V gene yields SGHTA for CDR1 and FQGNSA for CDR2. The CDR3 has 15 amino acids, counting the end cysteine and phenylalanine. The read is trimmed to its CDR3 DNA, 45 bases read in frame from base 1. The cohort comprised under 700 healthy bone marrow donors. At the time of sampling, all cohort members were nominally healthy, though unrecorded immune exposures were likely present. The donor tested CMV seropositive, placing the donor among the roughly 300 seropositive members of the cohort. A peripheral blood sample was collected from each donor, and TCR beta sequencing was performed on peripheral blood mononuclear cells. The Qiagen DNeasy Blood Extraction Kit was used to extract genomic DNA from the blood cell samples.

The sequenced sample was PBMCs. The rearrangement combines TRBV7-2 with TRBJ2-7; the best D guess is TRBD2, with 6 bases matching. This clonotype was obtained from a male donor in good health and CMV-seropositive. In nucleotide form, the sequence is TGTGCCAGCAGCCCCGGGGGTGGAAGACAGAACGAGCAGTACTTC. Its protein product is CASSPGGGRQNEQYF.